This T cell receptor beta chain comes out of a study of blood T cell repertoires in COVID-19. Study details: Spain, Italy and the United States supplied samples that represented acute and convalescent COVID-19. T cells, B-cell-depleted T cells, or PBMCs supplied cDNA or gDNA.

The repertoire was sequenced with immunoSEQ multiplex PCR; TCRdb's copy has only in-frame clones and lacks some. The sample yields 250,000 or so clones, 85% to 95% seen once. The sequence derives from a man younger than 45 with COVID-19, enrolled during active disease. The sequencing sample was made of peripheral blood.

CDR3 nucleotides: TGTGCCAGCAGTGAAGCGCCAGGGGCTAGAGAGACCCAGTACTTC. Translated, it gives CASSEAPGARETQYF. The chain joins TRBV6-1 to TRBJ2-5; D might be TRBD1 (6 bases). Germline V gene data show CDR1 as MNHNS and CDR2 as SASEGT. The CDR3 contains 15 residues. V lost 0 bases and J 4 bases, leaving 12 bases between the germline ends.